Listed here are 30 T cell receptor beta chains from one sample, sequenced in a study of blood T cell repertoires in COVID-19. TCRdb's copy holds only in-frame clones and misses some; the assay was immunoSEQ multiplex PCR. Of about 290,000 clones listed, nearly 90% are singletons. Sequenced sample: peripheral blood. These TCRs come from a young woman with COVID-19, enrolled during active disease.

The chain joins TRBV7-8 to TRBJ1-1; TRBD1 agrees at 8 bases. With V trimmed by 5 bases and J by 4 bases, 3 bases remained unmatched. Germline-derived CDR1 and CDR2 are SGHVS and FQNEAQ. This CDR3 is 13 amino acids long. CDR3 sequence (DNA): TGTGCCAGCAGCGCCGACAGGGGCACTGAAGCTTTCTTT. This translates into CASSADRGTEAFF.

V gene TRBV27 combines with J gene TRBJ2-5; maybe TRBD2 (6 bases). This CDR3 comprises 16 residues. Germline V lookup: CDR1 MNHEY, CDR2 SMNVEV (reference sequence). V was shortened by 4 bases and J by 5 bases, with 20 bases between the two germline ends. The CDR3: CASSSLSGEEGETQYF. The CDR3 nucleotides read TGTGCCAGCAGTTCTCTGTCCGGGGAGGAGGGGGAGACCCAGTACTTC.

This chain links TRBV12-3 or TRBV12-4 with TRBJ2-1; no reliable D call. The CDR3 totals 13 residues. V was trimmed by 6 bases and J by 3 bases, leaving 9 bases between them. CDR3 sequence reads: CASSTTGYNEQFF. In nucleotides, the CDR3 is TGTGCCAGCAGCACGACGGGCTACAATGAGCAGTTCTTC.

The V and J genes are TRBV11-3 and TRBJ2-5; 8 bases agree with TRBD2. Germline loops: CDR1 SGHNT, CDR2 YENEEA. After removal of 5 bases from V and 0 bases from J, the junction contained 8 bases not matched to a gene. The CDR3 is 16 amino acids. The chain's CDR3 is CASSHGLAGYQETQYF. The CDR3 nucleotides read TGTGCCAGCAGCCACGGACTAGCAGGGTACCAAGAGACCCAGTACTTC.

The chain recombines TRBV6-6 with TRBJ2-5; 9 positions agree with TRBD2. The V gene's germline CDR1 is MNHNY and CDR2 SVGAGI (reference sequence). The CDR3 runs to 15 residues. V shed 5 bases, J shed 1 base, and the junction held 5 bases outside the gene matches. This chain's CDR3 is CASSPGRGGQETQYF. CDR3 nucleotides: TGTGCCAGCAGTCCCGGGCGGGGGGGCCAAGAGACCCAGTACTTC.

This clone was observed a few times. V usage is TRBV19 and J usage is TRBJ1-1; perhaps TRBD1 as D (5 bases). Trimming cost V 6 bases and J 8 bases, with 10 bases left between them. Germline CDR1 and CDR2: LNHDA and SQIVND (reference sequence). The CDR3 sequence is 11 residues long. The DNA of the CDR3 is TGTGCCAGTAGCGGTGGGGCAGAAGCTTTCTTT. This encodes CASSGGAEAFF.

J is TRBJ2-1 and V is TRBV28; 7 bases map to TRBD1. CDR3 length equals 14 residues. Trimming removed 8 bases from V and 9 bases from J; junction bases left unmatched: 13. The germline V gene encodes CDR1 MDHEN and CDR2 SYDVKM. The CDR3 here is CASGNRDRAGEQFF. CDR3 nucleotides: TGTGCCAGCGGAAACCGAGACAGGGCGGGTGAGCAGTTCTTC.

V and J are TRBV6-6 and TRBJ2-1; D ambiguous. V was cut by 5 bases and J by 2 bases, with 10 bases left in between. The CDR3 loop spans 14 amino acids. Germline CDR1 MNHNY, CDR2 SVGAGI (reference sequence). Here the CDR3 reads CASSLTETYNEQFF. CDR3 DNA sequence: TGTGCCAGCAGTCTGACGGAGACCTACAATGAGCAGTTCTTC.

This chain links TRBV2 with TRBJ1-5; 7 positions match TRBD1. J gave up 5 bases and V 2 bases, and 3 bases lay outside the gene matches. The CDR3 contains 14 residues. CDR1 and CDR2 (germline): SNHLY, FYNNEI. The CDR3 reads CASSETQGDQPQHF. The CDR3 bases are TGTGCCAGCAGTGAAACGCAGGGGGATCAGCCCCAGCATTTT.

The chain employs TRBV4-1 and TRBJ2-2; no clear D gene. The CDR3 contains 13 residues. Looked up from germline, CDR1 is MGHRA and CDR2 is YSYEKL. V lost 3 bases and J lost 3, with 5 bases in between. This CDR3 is CASSHRDTGELFF. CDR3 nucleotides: TGCGCCAGCAGCCACCGGGACACCGGGGAGCTGTTTTTT.

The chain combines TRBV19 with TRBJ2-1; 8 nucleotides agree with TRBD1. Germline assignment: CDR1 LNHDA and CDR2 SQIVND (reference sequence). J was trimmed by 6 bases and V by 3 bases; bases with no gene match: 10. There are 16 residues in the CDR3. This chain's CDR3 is CASSISTGGNFNEQFF. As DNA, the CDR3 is TGTGCCAGTAGTATCTCTACAGGGGGAAACTTCAATGAGCAGTTCTTC.

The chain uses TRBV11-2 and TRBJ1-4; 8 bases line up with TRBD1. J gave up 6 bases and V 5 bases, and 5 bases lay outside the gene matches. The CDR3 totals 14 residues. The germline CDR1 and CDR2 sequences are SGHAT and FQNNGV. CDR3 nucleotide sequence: TGTGCCAGCAGCCTCGACAGGGGCGATGAAAAACTGTTTTTT. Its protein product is CASSLDRGDEKLFF.

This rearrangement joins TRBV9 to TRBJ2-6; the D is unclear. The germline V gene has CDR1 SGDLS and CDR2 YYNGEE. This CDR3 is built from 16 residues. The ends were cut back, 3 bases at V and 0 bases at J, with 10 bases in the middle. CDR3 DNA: TGTGCCAGCAGCGCCGCAGGCAACTCTGGGGCCAACGTCCTGACTTTC. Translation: CASSAAGNSGANVLTF.

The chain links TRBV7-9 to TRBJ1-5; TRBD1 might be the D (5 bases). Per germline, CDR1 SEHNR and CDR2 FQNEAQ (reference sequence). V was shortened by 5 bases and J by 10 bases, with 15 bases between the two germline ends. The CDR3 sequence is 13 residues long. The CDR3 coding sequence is TGTGCCAGCAGCATCCGGGGGACCGAACCCCAGCATTTT. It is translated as CASSIRGTEPQHF.

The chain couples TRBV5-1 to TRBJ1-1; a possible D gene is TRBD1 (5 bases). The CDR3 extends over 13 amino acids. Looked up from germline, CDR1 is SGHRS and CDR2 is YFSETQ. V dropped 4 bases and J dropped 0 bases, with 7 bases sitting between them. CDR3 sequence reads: CASSGAVNTEAFF. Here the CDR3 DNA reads TGCGCCAGCAGCGGGGCGGTGAACACTGAAGCTTTCTTT.

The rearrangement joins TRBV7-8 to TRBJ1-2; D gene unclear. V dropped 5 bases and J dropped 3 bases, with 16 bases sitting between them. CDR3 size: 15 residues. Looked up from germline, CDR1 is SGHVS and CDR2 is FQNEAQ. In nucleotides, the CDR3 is TGTGCCAGCAGCAATCTCTACCTGGGCGACTATGGCTACACCTTC. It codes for CASSNLYLGDYGYTF.

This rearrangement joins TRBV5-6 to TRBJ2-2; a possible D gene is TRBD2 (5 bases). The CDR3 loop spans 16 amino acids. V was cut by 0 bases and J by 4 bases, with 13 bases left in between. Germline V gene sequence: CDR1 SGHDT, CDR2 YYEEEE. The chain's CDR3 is CASSLGTVEGTGELFF. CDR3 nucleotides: TGTGCCAGCAGCTTGGGGACTGTCGAAGGCACCGGGGAGCTGTTTTTT.

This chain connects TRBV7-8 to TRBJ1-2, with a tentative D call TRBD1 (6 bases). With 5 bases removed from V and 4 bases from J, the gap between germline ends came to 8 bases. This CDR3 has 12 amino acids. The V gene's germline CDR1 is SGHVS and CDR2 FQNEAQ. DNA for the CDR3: TGTGCCAGCAGCCTGGACAGCTATGGCTACACCTTC. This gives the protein CASSLDSYGYTF.

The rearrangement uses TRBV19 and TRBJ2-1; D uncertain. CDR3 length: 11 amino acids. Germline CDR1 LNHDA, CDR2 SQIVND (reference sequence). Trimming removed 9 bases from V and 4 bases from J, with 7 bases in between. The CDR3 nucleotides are TGTGCCAGCAACAATTACAATGAGCAGTTCTTC. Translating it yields CASNNYNEQFF.

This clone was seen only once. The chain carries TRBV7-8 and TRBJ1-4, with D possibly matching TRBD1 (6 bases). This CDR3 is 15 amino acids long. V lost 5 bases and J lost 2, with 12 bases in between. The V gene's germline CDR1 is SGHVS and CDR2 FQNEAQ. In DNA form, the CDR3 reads TGTGCCAGCAGCCTAGACAGGTTTACTAATGAAAAACTGTTTTTT. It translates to CASSLDRFTNEKLFF.

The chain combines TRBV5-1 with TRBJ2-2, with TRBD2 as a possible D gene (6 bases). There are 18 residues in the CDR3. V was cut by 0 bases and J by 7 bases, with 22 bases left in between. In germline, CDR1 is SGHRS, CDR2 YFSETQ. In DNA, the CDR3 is TGCGCCAGCAGCTTGGCCCGGACTCCCGCCGGGGGAGGCGGGGAGCTGTTTTTT. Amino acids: CASSLARTPAGGGGELFF.

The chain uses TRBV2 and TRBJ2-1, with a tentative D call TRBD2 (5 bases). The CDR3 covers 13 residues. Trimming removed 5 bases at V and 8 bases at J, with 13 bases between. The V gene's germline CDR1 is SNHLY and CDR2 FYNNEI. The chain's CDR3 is CASSLGLADEQFF. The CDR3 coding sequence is TGTGCCAGCAGTCTCGGGCTAGCCGATGAGCAGTTCTTC.

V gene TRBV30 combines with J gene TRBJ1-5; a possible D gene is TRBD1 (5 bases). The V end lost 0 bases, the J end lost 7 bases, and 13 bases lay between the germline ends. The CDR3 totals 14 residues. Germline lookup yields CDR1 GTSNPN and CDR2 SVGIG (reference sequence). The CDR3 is CAWSVIGSGQPQHF. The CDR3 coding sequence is TGTGCCTGGAGTGTCATAGGCTCAGGGCAGCCCCAGCATTTT.

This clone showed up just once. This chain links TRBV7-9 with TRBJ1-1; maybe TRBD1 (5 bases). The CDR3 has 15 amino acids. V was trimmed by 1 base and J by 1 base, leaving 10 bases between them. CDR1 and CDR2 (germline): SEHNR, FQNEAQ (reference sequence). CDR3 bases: TGTGCCAGCAGCTTAGAGGGGCGGGGGAACACTGAAGCTTTCTTT. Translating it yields CASSLEGRGNTEAFF.

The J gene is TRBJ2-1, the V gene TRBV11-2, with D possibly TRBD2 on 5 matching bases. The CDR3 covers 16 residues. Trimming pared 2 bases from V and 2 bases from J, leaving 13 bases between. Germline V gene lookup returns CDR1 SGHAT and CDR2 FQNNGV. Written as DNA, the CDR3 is TGTGCCAGCAGCTTATTATCGGCGGGCGCCTACAATGAGCAGTTCTTC. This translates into CASSLLSAGAYNEQFF.

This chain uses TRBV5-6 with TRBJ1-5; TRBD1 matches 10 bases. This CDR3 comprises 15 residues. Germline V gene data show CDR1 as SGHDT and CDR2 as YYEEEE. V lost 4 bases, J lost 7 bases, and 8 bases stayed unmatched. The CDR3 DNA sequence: TGTGCCAGCAGCACAGCGAGACAGGGGGCCCAGCCCCAGCATTTT. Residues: CASSTARQGAQPQHF.

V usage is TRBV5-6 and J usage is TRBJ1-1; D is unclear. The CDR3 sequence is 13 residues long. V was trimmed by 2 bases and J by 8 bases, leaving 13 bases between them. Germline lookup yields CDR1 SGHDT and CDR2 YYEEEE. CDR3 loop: CASSLTAGLEAFF. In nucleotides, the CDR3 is TGTGCCAGCAGCTTAACAGCTGGTTTAGAAGCTTTCTTT.

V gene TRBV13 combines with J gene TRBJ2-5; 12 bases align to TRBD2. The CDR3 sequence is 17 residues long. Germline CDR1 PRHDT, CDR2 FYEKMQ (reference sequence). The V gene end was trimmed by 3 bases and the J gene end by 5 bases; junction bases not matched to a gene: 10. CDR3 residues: CASSFVPSGGAWETQYF. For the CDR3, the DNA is TGTGCCAGCAGCTTTGTGCCTAGCGGGGGGGCCTGGGAGACCCAGTACTTC.

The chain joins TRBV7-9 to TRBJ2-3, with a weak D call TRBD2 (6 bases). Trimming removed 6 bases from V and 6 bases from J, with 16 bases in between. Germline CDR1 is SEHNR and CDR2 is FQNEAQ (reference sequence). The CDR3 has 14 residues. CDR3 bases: TGTGCCAGCAGTCAATGGAGGGGCGGGGATACGCAGTATTTT. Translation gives CASSQWRGGDTQYF.

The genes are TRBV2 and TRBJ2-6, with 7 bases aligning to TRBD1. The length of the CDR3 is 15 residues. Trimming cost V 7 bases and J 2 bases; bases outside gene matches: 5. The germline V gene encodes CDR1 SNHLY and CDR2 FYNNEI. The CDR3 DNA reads TGTGCCAGCATTCCAACAGGGGCTGGGGCCAACGTCCTGACTTTC. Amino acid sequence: CASIPTGAGANVLTF.